This T cell receptor (beta chain) was captured in a study of blood T cell repertoires in COVID-19. Whole-study context: Both acute and convalescent COVID-19 samples were obtained from the United States, Italy and Spain. PBMCs, B-cell-depleted T cells, or T cells provided the cDNA or gDNA that made up the material.

Trimming took 7 bases from V and 0 from J; bases not matched to a gene: 4. CDR1 and CDR2 (germline): KGHSH, LQKENI. CDR3 length equals 15 residues. Original handling: Scientists estimated how many nucleated cells there were by amplifying reference gene primers. The assay was immunoSEQ multiplex PCR, and TCRdb's table has in-frame clones only and misses some. That table supplies the V and J calls and clone size; D and trimming were determined from the DNA. In the table there are some 45,000 clones, approximately 85% of which are singletons. Sequencing was done on a sample of peripheral blood. This clonotype originated in a woman aged 80 or over with acute or convalescent COVID-19. The rearrangement uses TRBV18 and TRBJ2-1; TRBD1 matches 9 bases. CDR3 protein: CASYRGQGSYNEQFF. Written as DNA, the CDR3 is TGTGCCAGCTACCGGGGACAGGGCTCCTACAATGAGCAGTTCTTC.